This T cell receptor (beta chain) is from a study of T cell repertoires in cytomegalovirus infection. As regards this clonotype: The antigen is undetermined.

TCRdb ran MiXCR on the reads and lists one entry per CDR3 protein. The sample has nearly 700,000 distinct CDR3 sequences; around a third are singletons. Germline V gene lookup returns CDR1 SNHLY and CDR2 FYNNEI. This CDR3 spans 13 amino acids. V shed 10 bases and J shed 2 bases, with 14 bases lying between them. The receptor's source is a human donor in good health (CMV status not recorded). Some clones in this sample may be carry-over from other donors' samples. Specimen: cultured PBMCs, collected from culture after CMV antigen stimulation. V is TRBV2 and J is TRBJ1-2; tentative D call: TRBD1 (5 bases). CDR3 nucleotide sequence: TGTGCCACTTATCGACAGAACAACTATGGCTACACCTTC. It yields the protein CATYRQNNYGYTF.